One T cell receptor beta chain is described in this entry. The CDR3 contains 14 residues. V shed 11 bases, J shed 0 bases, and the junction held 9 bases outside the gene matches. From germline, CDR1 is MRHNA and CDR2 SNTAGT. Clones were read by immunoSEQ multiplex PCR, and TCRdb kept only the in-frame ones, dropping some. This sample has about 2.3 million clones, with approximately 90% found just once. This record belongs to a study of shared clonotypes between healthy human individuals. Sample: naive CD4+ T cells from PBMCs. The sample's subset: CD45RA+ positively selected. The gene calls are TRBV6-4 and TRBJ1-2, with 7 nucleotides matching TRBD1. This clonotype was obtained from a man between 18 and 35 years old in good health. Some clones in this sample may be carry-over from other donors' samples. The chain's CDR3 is CAALTGTSNYGYTF. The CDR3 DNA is TGTGCCGCTTTGACAGGGACCTCTAACTATGGCTACACCTTC.